Following are 25 T cell receptor beta chains from one sample sequenced in a study of blood T cell repertoires in COVID-19 (dated by TCRdb to between 2020 and 2021). The library was generated by the immunoSEQ multiplex PCR assay. TCRdb carries this immuneACCESS record with in-frame sequences only. Its versions omit some clonotypes, under half of them owing to an unresolved V gene in the studies checked, with the rest unexplained. The sample table shows 40,000 to 45,000 clones, and 75% to 90% are seen once. Roughly 21% of the sample comes from the top ten. The sample comprised peripheral blood. These receptors all come from a man aged 50 or older with active COVID-19.

The gene calls are TRBV9 and TRBJ2-1; D perhaps matches TRBD1 (6 bases). The germline V and J ends were trimmed by 0 bases and 8 bases, with 12 bases remaining between them. Germline CDR1 reads SGDLS; CDR2 reads YYNGEE. This CDR3 region has 14 residues. The CDR3 coding sequence is TGTGCCAGCAGCGTAGCACTCCAGGGGTATGAGCAGTTCTTC. It encodes CASSVALQGYEQFF.

V usage is TRBV10-3 and J usage is TRBJ2-1; a weak D match, TRBD1 (5 bases). Germline CDR1 reads ENHRY; CDR2 reads SYGVKD. With 1 base removed from V and 8 bases from J, the gap between germline ends came to 9 bases. The CDR3 contains 13 residues. CDR3 region: CAISEFPGHEQFF. CDR3 DNA sequence: TGTGCCATCAGTGAGTTCCCAGGGCATGAGCAGTTCTTC.

V and J are TRBV19 and TRBJ1-6, with a tentative D call TRBD1 (6 bases). Germline V gene sequence: CDR1 LNHDA, CDR2 SQIVND (reference sequence). The ends were cut back, 3 bases at V and 4 bases at J, with 28 bases in the middle. The CDR3 has 21 amino acids. CDR3 amino acids: CASSMRTDYNSRGIYNSPLHF. Here the CDR3 DNA reads TGTGCCAGTAGTATGAGGACAGATTACAACTCACGGGGTATATATAATTCACCCCTCCACTTT.

CDR3 residues: CASSYEKGRVEEKLFF. CDR3 DNA: TGTGCCAGCAGTTACGAGAAGGGGAGGGTTGAAGAAAAACTGTTTTTT. The V gene is TRBV6-5, the J gene TRBJ1-4; D may be TRBD1 (5 bases). Germline assignment: CDR1 MNHEY and CDR2 SVGAGI. CDR3 size: 16 residues. V lost 2 bases to trimming and J lost 8 bases, with 18 bases between them.

The V gene is TRBV5-1, the J gene TRBJ1-2; weak D call: TRBD1 (5 bases). Germline V gene data show CDR1 as SGHRS and CDR2 as YFSETQ. This CDR3 is 14 amino acids long. V dropped 4 bases and J dropped 4 bases, with 14 bases sitting between them. The CDR3 coding sequence is TGCGCCAGCAGCATACAGGAGCCCGGCTATGGCTACACCTTC. Translation: CASSIQEPGYGYTF. Complete variable domain (other parts from reference TRBV5-1 and TRBJ1-2): KAGVTQTPRYLIKTRGQQVTLSCSPISGHRSVSWYQQTPGQGLQFLFEYFSETQRNKGNFPGRFSGRQFSNSRSEMNVSTLELGDSALYLCASSIQEPGYGYTFGSGTRLTVV.

This chain joins TRBV11-2 and TRBJ2-7; no clear D. V was pared by 6 bases and J by 3 bases, with 18 bases between. CDR3 length equals 15 residues. Germline assignment: CDR1 SGHAT and CDR2 FQNNGV. For the CDR3, the DNA is TGTGCCAGCAGTCGTATCCGCGGCCCGGGCTACGAGCAGTACTTC. The encoded protein is CASSRIRGPGYEQYF.

The chain employs TRBV2 and TRBJ2-1; possible D gene TRBD1, 5 bases. V was trimmed by 5 bases and J by 12 bases, leaving 14 bases between them. The CDR3 runs 12 residues. Looked up from germline, CDR1 is SNHLY and CDR2 is FYNNEI. The CDR3 DNA sequence: TGTGCCAGCAGTCAAGACAGACGTATGCAGTTCTTC. Protein: CASSQDRRMQFF.

The chain recombines TRBV6-2 or TRBV6-3 with TRBJ2-7; 8 bases fit TRBD1. V dropped 2 bases and J dropped 5; count of bases not matched to a gene: 5. Per the germline V gene, CDR1 is MNHEY and CDR2 is SVGEGT. CDR3 length: 14 residues. The CDR3 sequence is CASSYVSGGDEQYF. The CDR3 DNA sequence: TGTGCCAGCAGTTACGTGTCAGGGGGCGACGAGCAGTACTTC.

The CDR3 DNA sequence: TGTGCCAGCAGCTTAGGTCAGGAAAAGTATAATTCACCCCTCCACTTT. It codes for CASSLGQEKYNSPLHF. The chain couples TRBV7-2 to TRBJ1-6, with D unclear. The ends were cut back, 1 base at V and 4 bases at J, with 11 bases in the middle. Germline values: CDR1 SGHTA, CDR2 FQGNSA. This CDR3 is built from 16 residues.

This chain uses TRBV7-9 with TRBJ2-7, with 9 bases that match TRBD1. The CDR3 spans 14 residues. V shed 4 bases, J shed 5 bases, and the junction held 6 bases outside the gene matches. Per the germline V gene, CDR1 is SEHNR and CDR2 is FQNEAQ (reference sequence). CDR3 protein: CASSSGQGKNEQYF. The CDR3 DNA reads as TGTGCCAGCAGCTCGGGACAGGGCAAAAACGAGCAGTACTTC.

The rearrangement uses TRBV28 and TRBJ2-3, with a tentative D call TRBD2 (7 bases). The germline V gene encodes CDR1 MDHEN and CDR2 SYDVKM. Trimming removed 11 bases from V and 4 bases from J, with 19 bases in between. The CDR3 is 14 amino acids. CDR3 DNA sequence: TGTGCCGCGGGGCGAGGGGGGGCGTCAGATACGCAGTATTTT. It yields the protein CAAGRGGASDTQYF.

The V gene is TRBV5-4, the J gene TRBJ2-6, with TRBD1 matching over 7 bases. The CDR3 is 16 amino acids. V gave up 0 bases and J gave up 2 bases; unmatched junction bases: 2. Germline-derived CDR1 and CDR2 are SGHNT and YYREEE (reference sequence). The CDR3 bases are TGTGCCAGCAGCTTGGTAGACAGGGCTGGGGCCAACGTCCTGACTTTC. Residues: CASSLVDRAGANVLTF.

The rearrangement links TRBV6-5 to TRBJ2-2; 10 bases agree with TRBD2. Per the germline V gene, CDR1 is MNHEY and CDR2 is SVGAGI. V dropped 4 bases and J dropped 1; count of bases not matched to a gene: 3. The CDR3 spans 16 residues. Here the CDR3 DNA reads TGTGCCAGCAGTTCACGGACTAGCGGGAACACCGGGGAGCTGTTTTTT. Translating it yields CASSSRTSGNTGELFF.

DNA for the CDR3: TGTGCCAGCAGCTTATCCGGTGAGCAGTTCTTC. Translating it yields CASSLSGEQFF. The V gene is TRBV7-3, the J gene TRBJ2-1; no definite D call. This CDR3 has 11 amino acids. V was trimmed by 2 bases and J by 9 bases, leaving 5 bases between them. The germline V gene encodes CDR1 SGHTA and CDR2 FQGTGA.

The V call is TRBV12-3 or TRBV12-4, the J call TRBJ1-2; 7 nucleotides line up with TRBD1. Trimming removed 6 bases from V and 8 bases from J; junction bases left unmatched: 3. This CDR3 comprises 11 residues. CDR3 loop: CASRTGEGYTF. The CDR3 nucleotides are TGTGCCAGCAGAACAGGGGAGGGCTACACCTTC.

CDR3: CASSQGVSGSSEQFF. CDR3 DNA sequence: TGTGCCAGCAGCCAAGGGGTTAGCGGGAGTAGTGAGCAGTTCTTC. The chain carries TRBV4-2 and TRBJ2-1; 9 bases are a match to TRBD2. This CDR3 contains 15 residues. In germline, CDR1 is LGHNA, CDR2 YNFKEQ. V trimming: 1 base; J trimming: 9 bases; junction bases outside the gene matches: 7.

The rearrangement uses TRBV28 and TRBJ2-3; D gene uncertain. The germline gives CDR1 MDHEN, CDR2 SYDVKM. V shed 7 bases and J shed 1 base, with 12 bases lying between them. The CDR3 runs 14 residues. As DNA, the CDR3 is TGTGCCAGCACCTGGAGCCCGGGCACAGATACGCAGTATTTT. The encoded protein is CASTWSPGTDTQYF.

This chain joins TRBV7-8 and TRBJ2-7; 10 bases align to TRBD1. V shed 4 bases and J 6 bases; nucleotides not matched to a gene: 6. Germline V gene data show CDR1 as SGHVS and CDR2 as FQNEAQ. The CDR3 is 14 amino acids. The CDR3: CASSSRDRGPEQYF. The DNA for the CDR3 is TGTGCCAGCAGCTCCCGGGACAGGGGTCCCGAGCAGTACTTC.

The V call is TRBV11-2, the J call TRBJ2-3, with 11 bases fitting TRBD2. V was pared by 6 bases and J by 7 bases, with 6 bases of the junction left unmatched. The CDR3 is made up of 14 amino acids. Germline CDR1 and CDR2: SGHAT and FQNNGV. The CDR3 DNA reads as TGTGCCAGCAGGATAGCGGGAGGGTCACATACGCAGTATTTT. Translation: CASRIAGGSHTQYF.

V is TRBV9 and J is TRBJ2-1; TRBD2 might be the D (5 bases). V lost 4 bases and J lost 2, with 13 bases in between. The CDR3 covers 15 residues. Germline assignment: CDR1 SGDLS and CDR2 YYNGEE. DNA for the CDR3: TGTGCCAGCAGCCCTTCGAACGGGGCCTACAATGAGCAGTTCTTC. Residues: CASSPSNGAYNEQFF.

This clone was picked up one time. The CDR3 nucleotides read TGTGCCAGCAGCTTAGCAGGGGTTCAGCCCCAGCATTTT. Residues: CASSLAGVQPQHF. The chain employs TRBV11-2 and TRBJ1-5; perhaps TRBD1 as D (6 bases). Germline values: CDR1 SGHAT, CDR2 FQNNGV. Trimming shortened V by 1 base and J by 6 bases, and 7 bases separated the two germline ends. The CDR3 runs 13 residues.

The chain couples TRBV2 to TRBJ1-5; 8 bases fit TRBD1. V shed 4 bases and J 5 bases; nucleotides not matched to a gene: 1. Germline lookup yields CDR1 SNHLY and CDR2 FYNNEI. CDR3 length: 13 residues. The CDR3 sequence: CASSVTGDQPQHF. CDR3 bases: TGTGCCAGCAGTGTGACAGGGGATCAGCCCCAGCATTTT.

This chain uses TRBV5-8 with TRBJ2-7; 9 positions match TRBD1. V shed 3 bases and J 5 bases; nucleotides not matched to a gene: 3. The V gene's germline CDR1 is SGHTS and CDR2 YDEGEE. CDR3 length equals 13 residues. CDR3 DNA: TGTGCCAGCAGCTGGGACAGGGACAACGAGCAGTACTTC. It encodes CASSWDRDNEQYF.

The chain uses TRBV2 and TRBJ2-3, with 11 bases matching TRBD2. The CDR3 has 17 amino acids. Germline CDR1 is SNHLY and CDR2 is FYNNEI. Trimming took 0 bases from V and 5 from J; bases not matched to a gene: 7. This CDR3 is CASSEAGLAVIRDTQYF. Written as DNA, the CDR3 is TGTGCCAGCAGTGAAGCGGGACTAGCGGTTATACGAGATACGCAGTATTTT.

The rearrangement joins TRBV27 to TRBJ1-5; D is unresolved. Germline V gene sequence: CDR1 MNHEY, CDR2 SMNVEV (reference sequence). CDR3 length: 13 residues. V gave up 8 bases and J gave up 4 bases, with 12 bases separating them. The CDR3 here is CASSLRGNQPQHF. Here the CDR3 DNA reads TGTGCCAGCTCTCTTCGGGGAAATCAGCCCCAGCATTTT.